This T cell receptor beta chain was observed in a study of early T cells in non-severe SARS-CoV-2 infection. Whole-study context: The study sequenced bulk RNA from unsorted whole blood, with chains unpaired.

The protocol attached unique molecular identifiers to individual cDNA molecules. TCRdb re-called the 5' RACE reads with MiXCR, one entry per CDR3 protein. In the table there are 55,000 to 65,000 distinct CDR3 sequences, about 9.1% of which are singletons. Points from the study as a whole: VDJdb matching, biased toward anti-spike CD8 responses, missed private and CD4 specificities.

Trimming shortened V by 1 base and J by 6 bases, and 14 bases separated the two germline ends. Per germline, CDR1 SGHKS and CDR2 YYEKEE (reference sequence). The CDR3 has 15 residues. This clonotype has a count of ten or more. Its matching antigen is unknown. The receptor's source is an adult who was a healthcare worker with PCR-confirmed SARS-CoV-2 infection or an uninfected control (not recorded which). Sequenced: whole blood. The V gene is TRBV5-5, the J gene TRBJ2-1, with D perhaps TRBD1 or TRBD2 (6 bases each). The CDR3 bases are TGTGCCAGCAGCTTGAAAGGCAGGGGAGGCAATGAGCAGTTCTTC. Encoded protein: CASSLKGRGGNEQFF. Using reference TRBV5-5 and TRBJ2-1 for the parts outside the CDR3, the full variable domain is DAGVTQSPTHLIKTRGQQVTLRCSPISGHKSVSWYQQVLGQGPQFIFQYYEKEERGRGNFPDRFSARQFPNYSSELNVNALLLGDSALYLCASSLKGRGGNEQFFGPGTRLTVL.